This TCR beta chain was observed in a study of T-cell reconstitution after alpha-beta-depleted transplantation in children. Germline loops: CDR1 SGHRS, CDR2 YFSETQ. The CDR3 runs 13 residues. V was pared by 2 bases and J by 2 bases, with 7 bases between. This clonotype was counted between two and nine times. The antigen remains unidentified. Findings and limits, study-wide: Surviving thymic progenitors and recipient T cells were the source of high TCRbeta diversity at day 60 in some patients. As was reported, about two months after transplant, alpha-beta T cells came from several hundred expanded graft clones.

TCRbeta library preparation incorporated unique molecular identifiers. TCRdb passed the PCR reads through MiXCR, listing each CDR3 protein once. The table has around 960,000 distinct CDR3 sequences, about 29% seen once. V and J are TRBV5-1 and TRBJ1-1; D gene unclear. The sample consisted of PBMCs, mostly from graft donor cells, taken 360 days after TCRalphabeta/CD19-depleted stem cell transplant. This TCR was sampled from a boy in the first two years of life who had a stem cell transplant for SCID, so the T cells may come from the graft donor. Written as DNA, the CDR3 is TGCGCCAGCAGCTTCGATTTAAACACTGAAGCTTTCTTT. It encodes CASSFDLNTEAFF.